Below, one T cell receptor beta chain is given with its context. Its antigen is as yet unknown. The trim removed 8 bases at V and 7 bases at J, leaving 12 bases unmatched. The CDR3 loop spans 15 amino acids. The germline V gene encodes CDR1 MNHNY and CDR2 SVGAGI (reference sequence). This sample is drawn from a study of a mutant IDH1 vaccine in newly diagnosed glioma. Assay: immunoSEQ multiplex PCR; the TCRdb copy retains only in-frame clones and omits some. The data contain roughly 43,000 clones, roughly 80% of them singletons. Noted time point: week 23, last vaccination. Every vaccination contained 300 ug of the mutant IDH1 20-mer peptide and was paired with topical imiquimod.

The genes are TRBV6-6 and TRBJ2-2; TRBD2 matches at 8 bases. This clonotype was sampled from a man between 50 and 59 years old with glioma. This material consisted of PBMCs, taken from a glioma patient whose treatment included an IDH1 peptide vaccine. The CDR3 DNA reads TGTGCCAGCTCCAACGGGGGGGGGAGTTTCGGGGAGCTGTTTTTT. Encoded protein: CASSNGGGSFGELFF.